The subject of this entry is one T cell receptor (beta chain). The sample is drawn from a study of blood T cell repertoires in COVID-19. Clones were read by immunoSEQ multiplex PCR, and TCRdb kept only the in-frame ones, dropping some. This table holds about 310,000 clones, roughly 84% found once. Per germline, CDR1 KGHSH and CDR2 LQKENI. There are 13 residues in the CDR3. Trimming removed 2 bases from V and 7 bases from J, with 11 bases in between. The receptor comes from a man between 45 and 60 years old with active or convalescent COVID-19. The sequenced sample consisted of peripheral blood. This rearrangement joins TRBV18 to TRBJ1-1, with D unresolved. CDR3 loop: CASSPGPSIEAFF. The CDR3 DNA sequence: TGTGCCAGCTCACCAGGGCCCAGTATTGAAGCTTTCTTT.